Shown below are 24 T cell receptor beta chains from a single sample sequenced in a study of shared clonotypes between healthy human individuals. Only in-frame clones appear in the TCRdb table, and some are missing; sequencing was by immunoSEQ multiplex PCR. The data show over 2 million clones, approximately 95% seen once. Material for sequencing was naive CD4+ T cells sorted from blood. The subset denotes: CD45RA+ positively selected. The source is a man aged 18 to 35 in good health.

V usage is TRBV30 and J usage is TRBJ2-4; 7 nucleotides align to TRBD1. The germline V gene encodes CDR1 GTSNPN and CDR2 SVGIG (reference sequence). V shed 2 bases, J shed 0 bases, and the junction held 19 bases outside the gene matches. This CDR3 comprises 20 residues. CDR3 bases: TGTGCCTGGAGTCACGAACTCCGGGACAGCGTCCTAATAGCCAAAAACATTCAGTACTTC. The encoded protein is CAWSHELRDSVLIAKNIQYF.

V and J are TRBV5-1 and TRBJ2-3; D might be TRBD1 or TRBD2, each matching 6 bases. Trimming stripped 0 bases from V and 9 bases from J, with 20 bases between. The CDR3 is 16 residues long. Germline lookup yields CDR1 SGHRS and CDR2 YFSETQ. CDR3 sequence reads: CASSLATGGTPLTQYF. CDR3 DNA sequence: TGCGCCAGCAGCTTGGCGACCGGGGGCACCCCTCTGACGCAGTATTTT.

In this sample, this clone turned up once. The chain links TRBV5-1 to TRBJ2-7; D remains ambiguous. CDR1 and CDR2 from the germline V gene are SGHRS and YFSETQ. CDR3 length: 14 residues. V lost 1 base and J 2 bases, leaving 10 bases between the germline ends. CDR3 residues: CASSLMSGPYEQYF. The CDR3 DNA is TGCGCCAGCAGCTTGATGTCAGGTCCCTACGAGCAGTACTTC.

The genes are TRBV11-2 and TRBJ2-3; D not resolved. The CDR3 loop spans 15 amino acids. Germline assignment: CDR1 SGHAT and CDR2 FQNNGV. Trimming shortened V by 3 bases and J by 6 bases, and 16 bases separated the two germline ends. The CDR3 nucleotides are TGTGCCAGCAGCTTTACCCCGAGCCCAGCGGATACGCAGTATTTT. Residues: CASSFTPSPADTQYF.

This chain joins TRBV13 and TRBJ2-5; 12 bases map to TRBD2. The J segment lost 1 base and the V segment lost 3 bases, leaving 9 bases of the junction unmatched. The CDR3 consists of 18 residues. Germline V lookup: CDR1 PRHDT, CDR2 FYEKMQ (reference sequence). Here the CDR3 reads CASSFGFPGLAGQETQYF. In DNA, the CDR3 is TGTGCCAGCAGCTTCGGGTTCCCGGGACTAGCGGGCCAAGAGACCCAGTACTTC.

The J gene is TRBJ1-1, the V gene TRBV14; no firm D call. Germline values: CDR1 SGHDN, CDR2 FVKESK. The CDR3 contains 13 residues. V lost 4 bases and J 0 bases, leaving 6 bases between the germline ends. The CDR3 DNA is TGTGCCAGCAGCCGGACCGTGAACACTGAAGCTTTCTTT. Translating it yields CASSRTVNTEAFF. Full variable domain (rest looked up from reference TRBV14 and TRBJ1-1): EAGVTQFPSHSVIEKGQTVTLRCDPISGHDNLYWYRRVMGKEIKFLLHFVKESKQDESGMPNNRFLAERTGGTYSTLKVQPAELEDSGVYFCASSRTVNTEAFFGQGTRLTVV.

This rearrangement joins TRBV5-4 to TRBJ2-2; D is undetermined. With 4 bases removed from V and 6 bases from J, the gap between germline ends came to 13 bases. The CDR3 runs to 14 residues. CDR1 SGHNT and CDR2 YYREEE come from the germline V gene (reference sequence). The CDR3 nucleotides are TGTGCCAGCAGCCCTCCCGGGCGTGCCGGGGAGCTGTTTTTT. It yields the protein CASSPPGRAGELFF.

Concerning this clone: At one end, the junction sequence differs from germline, possibly due to a read error. The same CDR3 can be traced to other DNA sequences in this sample. The chain is built from TRBV19 and TRBJ1-6, with D tentatively TRBD1 (6 bases). Germline assignment: CDR1 LNHDA and CDR2 SQIVND (reference sequence). CDR3 length equals 15 residues. CDR3 DNA: TGCGCCAGTAGTATGGACAGCCTGGGGATCTCACCCCTCCACTTT. Translated, it gives CASSMDSLGISPLHF.

This rearrangement joins TRBV2 to TRBJ1-2; D may be TRBD1 (5 bases). Trimming left V 3 bases short and J 13 bases short, with 15 bases between. CDR1 is SNHLY, CDR2 FYNNEI, per germline. The CDR3 spans 12 residues. The CDR3 nucleotides are TGTGCCAGCAGTGAGGAGAGGGGCTCCTTCACCTTC. Translated: CASSEERGSFTF. Drawing the rest from reference TRBV2 and TRBJ1-2, the complete variable domain is EPEVTQTPSHQVTQMGQEVILRCVPISNHLYFYWYRQILGQKVEFLVSFYNNEISEKSEIFDDQFSVERPDGSNFTLKIRSTKLEDSAMYFCASSEERGSFTFGSGTRLTVV.

This clone appeared a single time. The CDR3 sequence is CASSLSAGTGSYEQYF. CDR3 DNA: TGTGCCAGCAGCTTATCGGCCGGGACAGGGTCCTACGAGCAGTACTTC. The chain has TRBV11-1 and TRBJ2-7; 9 bases line up with TRBD1. J gave up 1 base and V 2 bases, and 6 bases lay outside the gene matches. This CDR3 has 16 amino acids. Germline V gene sequence: CDR1 SGHAT, CDR2 FQDESV (reference sequence).

The chain links TRBV10-3 to TRBJ2-7, with TRBD2 matching over 8 bases. The CDR3 loop spans 15 amino acids. Germline lookup yields CDR1 ENHRY and CDR2 SYGVKD. Losses at the gene ends were 8 bases for V and 7 bases for J; bases not matched to a gene: 16. The CDR3 nucleotides read TGTGCCATCGGATGGGTAGCGGGGCGGCTCTTGGAGCAGTACTTC. Its translation is CAIGWVAGRLLEQYF.

About this clone itself: This sample includes further DNA sequences coding for the same CDR3. This chain uses TRBV5-1 with TRBJ2-3; unclear D gene. Per germline, CDR1 SGHRS and CDR2 YFSETQ. The CDR3 is 14 residues long. Trimming left V 5 bases short and J 0 bases short, with 10 bases between. CDR3 DNA: TGCGCCAGCAGTAGGCGGCAGAGCACAGATACGCAGTATTTT. It encodes CASSRRQSTDTQYF.

A remark on this clone: Other DNA sequences from this sample encode an identical CDR3 as well. The rearrangement joins TRBV2 to TRBJ2-7; 7 bases line up with TRBD2. CDR1 and CDR2 (germline): SNHLY, FYNNEI. This CDR3 is built from 13 residues. The V segment lost 6 bases and the J segment 0 bases; nucleotides outside the gene matches: 2. The CDR3 loop is CASSRDYSYEQYF. Here the CDR3 DNA reads TGTGCCAGCAGCAGGGACTACTCCTACGAGCAGTACTTC. Based on the CDR3 plus reference TRBV2 and TRBJ2-7, the full variable domain is EPEVTQTPSHQVTQMGQEVILRCVPISNHLYFYWYRQILGQKVEFLVSFYNNEISEKSEIFDDQFSVERPDGSNFTLKIRSTKLEDSAMYFCASSRDYSYEQYFGPGTRLTVT.

J is TRBJ2-7 and V is TRBV7-8, with D unresolved. Germline V lookup: CDR1 SGHVS, CDR2 FQNEAQ. This CDR3 comprises 13 residues. V was cut by 10 bases and J by 3 bases, with 16 bases left in between. This chain's CDR3 is CATSQMAIYEQYF. Written as DNA, the CDR3 is TGTGCCACCTCTCAGATGGCGATCTACGAGCAGTACTTC.

Only one count was recorded for this clone. CDR3 amino acids: CASTRGIANYGYTF. CDR3 coding DNA: TGTGCCAGCACAAGAGGGATAGCTAACTATGGCTACACCTTC. V and J are TRBV6-6 and TRBJ1-2; no firm D call. V gave up 7 bases and J gave up 0 bases, with 12 bases separating them. This CDR3 is 14 amino acids long. Germline V CDR1 and CDR2: MNHNY, SVGAGI (reference sequence).

V and J are TRBV2 and TRBJ2-7; D remains ambiguous. Germline CDR1 reads SNHLY; CDR2 reads FYNNEI. The length of the CDR3 is 14 residues. V was shortened by 1 base and J by 2 bases, with 9 bases between the two germline ends. CDR3 protein: CASSEVLGTYEQYF. DNA of the CDR3: TGTGCCAGCAGTGAAGTCTTGGGGACCTACGAGCAGTACTTC.

This chain connects TRBV10-1 to TRBJ2-1, with a weak D call TRBD2 (6 bases). Trimming pared 7 bases from V and 6 bases from J, leaving 13 bases between. The CDR3 consists of 13 residues. Per germline, CDR1 WNHNN and CDR2 SYGVQD (reference sequence). CDR3: CASTGEIGNEQFF. The DNA of the CDR3 is TGCGCCAGCACGGGAGAGATCGGCAATGAGCAGTTCTTC.

The V call is TRBV7-2, the J call TRBJ2-5, with TRBD2 as a possible D gene (6 bases). This CDR3 comprises 15 residues. The V gene's germline CDR1 is SGHTA and CDR2 FQGNSA. Trimming removed 1 base at V and 2 bases at J, with 11 bases between. DNA for the CDR3: TGTGCCAGCAGCTTAGGAGCGGGTAGACAAGAGACCCAGTACTTC. It yields the protein CASSLGAGRQETQYF.

The chain recombines TRBV6-1 with TRBJ2-3; tentative D call: TRBD1 (5 bases). The CDR3 sequence is 13 residues long. V was trimmed by 11 bases and J by 2 bases, leaving 14 bases between them. CDR1 is MNHNS, CDR2 SASEGT, per germline. The chain's CDR3 is CAGQGPYTDTQYF. The CDR3, as DNA: TGTGCCGGACAAGGGCCCTACACAGATACGCAGTATTTT.

This clone was observed once. V is TRBV7-9 and J is TRBJ1-1; D might be TRBD1 (6 bases). The CDR3 covers 14 residues. The V gene's germline CDR1 is SEHNR and CDR2 FQNEAQ (reference sequence). V lost 4 bases and J 1 base, leaving 10 bases between the germline ends. The CDR3 reads CASSSQGWNTEAFF. The DNA for the CDR3 is TGTGCCAGCAGCTCGCAGGGGTGGAACACTGAAGCTTTCTTT.

This clone was observed a few times. A much larger clone sits a single nucleotide away, making a read error possible. Other DNA sequences within the sample encode an identical CDR3. The chain is built from TRBV11-2 and TRBJ2-7; no firm D call. V lost 1 base and J lost 4, with 5 bases in between. CDR1 is SGHAT and CDR2 is FQNNGV in the germline V gene. The CDR3 runs 12 residues. The chain's CDR3 is CASSLAGYEQYF. CDR3 nucleotide sequence: TGTGCCAGCAGCTTAGCAGGTTACGAGCAGTACTTC.

CDR3 DNA sequence: TGCGCCAGCAGGGAGGGGGTGAACACTGAAGCTTTCTTT. The encoded protein is CASREGVNTEAFF. The chain joins TRBV10-1 to TRBJ1-1, with D possibly matching TRBD1 (6 bases). The V and J ends lost 6 bases and 0 bases respectively, with 8 bases between them. This CDR3 spans 13 amino acids. Per germline, CDR1 WNHNN and CDR2 SYGVQD (reference sequence).

The chain employs TRBV7-2 and TRBJ2-1; 9 bases align to TRBD2. This CDR3 region has 15 residues. V dropped 5 bases and J dropped 3; count of bases not matched to a gene: 5. Per germline, CDR1 SGHTA and CDR2 FQGNSA. The CDR3 DNA reads as TGTGCCAGCAGCCAGGGACTAGCCGGCTACAATGAGCAGTTCTTC. This sequence encodes CASSQGLAGYNEQFF.

In regard to this clone: The same CDR3 arises from other DNA sequences in this sample as well. The chain couples TRBV7-9 to TRBJ2-7; TRBD1 aligns across 9 bases. This CDR3 is built from 14 residues. Trimming cost V 5 bases and J 2 bases; bases outside gene matches: 4. Germline values: CDR1 SEHNR, CDR2 FQNEAQ (reference sequence). CDR3 loop: CASSAGQGAYEQYF. For the CDR3, the DNA is TGTGCCAGCAGCGCGGGACAGGGAGCCTACGAGCAGTACTTC.